The 19 T cell receptor beta chains reported below all come from one sample, sequenced in a study of shared clonotypes between healthy human individuals. Sequencing used immunoSEQ multiplex PCR; TCRdb keeps in-frame clones, though not all of them. The sample carries fewer than 1.6 million clones, around 98.5% recorded once. Sequenced: naive CD4+ T cells sorted from blood. Subset denoted: CD45RA+ positively selected. These receptor sequences come from a man between 25 and 39 years old in good health.

This chain links TRBV27 with TRBJ2-2; D possibly corresponds to TRBD2 (6 bases). Deletions cut 2 bases from V and 1 base from J, with 14 bases between. CDR1 MNHEY and CDR2 SMNVEV come from the germline V gene (reference sequence). This CDR3 comprises 17 residues. DNA of the CDR3: TGTGCCAGCAGTTTAGGCGGGGCCGGGCGGAACACCGGGGAGCTGTTTTTT. Translated: CASSLGGAGRNTGELFF.

The chain has TRBV9 and TRBJ2-3; 10 nucleotides align to TRBD2. This CDR3 comprises 15 residues. Germline V gives CDR1 SGDLS, CDR2 YYNGEE. V was clipped by 3 bases and J by 1 base; unmatched bases: 2. The CDR3 DNA sequence: TGTGCCAGCAGCGCAGGACTAGCGGGCACAGATACGCAGTATTTT. Its protein is CASSAGLAGTDTQYF.

The gene calls are TRBV27 and TRBJ2-7, with D tentatively TRBD2 (5 bases). V lost 0 bases, J lost 2 bases, and 17 bases lay in between. The germline CDR1 and CDR2 sequences are MNHEY and SMNVEV (reference sequence). CDR3 length: 17 amino acids. CDR3 bases: TGTGCCAGCAGTTTATCTAACCTGGTCGGAGGTACCTACGAGCAGTACTTC. Encoded protein: CASSLSNLVGGTYEQYF.

The count of this clone is one. The J gene is TRBJ2-1, the V gene TRBV9; TRBD1 might be the D (6 bases). CDR1 and CDR2 (germline): SGDLS, YYNGEE. V lost 2 bases and J lost 6, with 12 bases in between. The CDR3 consists of 14 residues. The CDR3 loop reads CASSVGRGSNEQFF. The CDR3 DNA sequence: TGTGCCAGCAGCGTGGGAAGGGGGAGCAATGAGCAGTTCTTC.

The chain recombines TRBV9 with TRBJ1-1; unclear D gene. The CDR3 is made up of 16 amino acids. Trimming removed 0 bases from V and 0 bases from J, with 12 bases in between. Germline-derived CDR1 and CDR2 are SGDLS and YYNGEE. The CDR3 is CASSVAYDTVNTEAFF. The CDR3, as DNA: TGTGCCAGCAGCGTAGCTTATGACACAGTGAACACTGAAGCTTTCTTT.

V gene TRBV18 combines with J gene TRBJ1-5; unclear D gene. This CDR3 contains 16 residues. Germline CDR1 KGHSH, CDR2 LQKENI. Trimming pared 2 bases from V and 1 base from J, leaving 12 bases between. CDR3 sequence reads: CASSPGRVGSNQPQHF. The DNA for the CDR3 is TGTGCCAGCTCACCAGGGAGGGTCGGGAGCAATCAGCCCCAGCATTTT.

This rearrangement joins TRBV28 to TRBJ2-1, with D perhaps assigned TRBD1 or TRBD2 (7 bases each). Germline V gene sequence: CDR1 MDHEN, CDR2 SYDVKM. CDR3 length equals 14 residues. V was cut by 7 bases and J by 8 bases, with 18 bases left in between. In nucleotides, the CDR3 is TGTGCCAGCACCCAGGGGGGGATAGGCGATGAGCAGTTCTTC. It is translated as CASTQGGIGDEQFF.

The chain links TRBV7-8 to TRBJ2-7; the match to TRBD1 covers 8 bases. Trimming at V came to 5 bases and at J to 3 bases, leaving 6 bases not matched to a gene. The germline gives CDR1 SGHVS, CDR2 FQNEAQ. CDR3 length equals 14 residues. CDR3 bases: TGTGCCAGCAGCCAACAGGGGGACATCTACGAGCAGTACTTC. It translates to CASSQQGDIYEQYF.

The V call is TRBV28, the J call TRBJ2-1; 12 nucleotides match TRBD2. The junction had 3 bases not matched to a gene; V was cut back by 2 bases and J by 4 bases. Germline V gene sequence: CDR1 MDHEN, CDR2 SYDVKM. CDR3 length: 16 amino acids. The CDR3 region has the DNA TGTGCCAGCAGTTTAGCCGGACTAGCGGGGTACAATGAGCAGTTCTTC. Translating it yields CASSLAGLAGYNEQFF.

Only one count was recorded for this clone. The chain couples TRBV6-5 to TRBJ2-1; D is possibly TRBD2 (5 bases). The CDR3 has 14 amino acids. V lost 6 bases, J lost 6 bases, and 15 bases lay in between. From germline, CDR1 is MNHEY and CDR2 SVGAGI. In DNA form, the CDR3 reads TGTGCCAGCAGGGCCGAGGGCCTAATCAATGAGCAGTTCTTC. Its translation is CASRAEGLINEQFF.

In the case of this clone: At one boundary the junction diverges from the germline segment, which might be a read error. The chain combines TRBV29-1 with TRBJ1-1, with D hard to call. The CDR3 totals 12 residues. Germline CDR1 is SQVTM and CDR2 is ANQGSEA. The CDR3 spells CSVSPGSGRRGF. CDR3 in DNA: TGCAGCGTTAGTCCGGGCTCCGGTCGTCGCGGCTTT.

The chain links TRBV7-7 to TRBJ2-7; 14 nucleotides match TRBD2. From germline, CDR1 is SSHAT and CDR2 FNYEAQ (reference sequence). Germline trimming cut 5 bases from V and 3 bases from J; bases unmatched to any gene: 9. The CDR3 sequence is 17 residues long. The CDR3 sequence is CASSAGGLAGGSYEQYF. Here the CDR3 DNA reads TGTGCCAGCAGCGCAGGAGGACTAGCGGGAGGTAGCTACGAGCAGTACTTC.

CDR3 nucleotides: TGTGCCAGCAAGCCCCGAACAGCTAGCAATCAGCCCCAGCATTTT. Translating gives CASKPRTASNQPQHF. V and J are TRBV28 and TRBJ1-5; no definite D call. The CDR3 is made up of 15 amino acids. Germline CDR1 is MDHEN and CDR2 is SYDVKM. The ends were cut back, 7 bases at V and 0 bases at J, with 13 bases in the middle.

This rearrangement joins TRBV7-6 to TRBJ2-4, with D maybe TRBD2 (6 bases). Looked up from germline, CDR1 is SGHVS and CDR2 is FNYEAQ. V shed 5 bases and J shed 6 bases, with 11 bases lying between them. The CDR3 runs to 13 residues. This CDR3 is CASSLSGTNIQYF. DNA of the CDR3: TGTGCCAGCAGCCTTAGCGGAACAAACATTCAGTACTTC.

CDR3 loop: CAIRQTPEDIQYF. The CDR3 DNA follows: TGTGCCATCCGACAAACCCCGGAAGACATTCAGTACTTC. The chain links TRBV10-3 to TRBJ2-4; no definite D call. This CDR3 contains 13 residues. Germline values: CDR1 ENHRY, CDR2 SYGVKD. The ends were cut back, 8 bases at V and 8 bases at J, with 16 bases in the middle.

This clone was detected a few times. The chain couples TRBV7-2 to TRBJ2-4; a possible D gene is TRBD2 (5 bases). This CDR3 contains 13 residues. CDR1 and CDR2 from the germline V gene are SGHTA and FQGNSA. Trimming shortened V by 1 base and J by 9 bases, and 10 bases separated the two germline ends. The CDR3 sequence: CASSLVGVGIQYF. CDR3 DNA sequence: TGTGCCAGCAGCTTAGTGGGAGTCGGCATTCAGTACTTC.

The chain links TRBV7-2 to TRBJ1-5; no reliable D call. Germline V gene sequence: CDR1 SGHTA, CDR2 FQGNSA. Trimming cost V 1 base and J 1 base, with 5 bases left between them. The CDR3 sequence is 14 residues long. DNA for the CDR3: TGTGCCAGCAGCTTAGTTAGGAGCAATCAGCCCCAGCATTTT. Protein product: CASSLVRSNQPQHF.

The chain carries TRBV5-4 and TRBJ2-6; D gene unclear. Trimming stripped 4 bases from V and 2 bases from J, with 10 bases between. CDR1 SGHNT and CDR2 YYREEE come from the germline V gene (reference sequence). This CDR3 region has 15 residues. The CDR3 reads CASSPKSAGANVLTF. As DNA, the CDR3 is TGTGCCAGCAGCCCTAAAAGTGCTGGGGCCAACGTCCTGACTTTC.

V gene TRBV7-2 combines with J gene TRBJ2-3; TRBD2 might be the D (5 bases). CDR3 length: 14 residues. CDR1 is SGHTA and CDR2 is FQGNSA in the germline V gene. The V gene lost 4 bases and the J gene lost 4 bases, with 12 bases spanning the gap. CDR3 residues: CASSSLAYPDTQYF. For the CDR3, the DNA is TGTGCCAGCAGCTCTCTAGCCTACCCAGATACGCAGTATTTT.